This T cell receptor (beta chain) emerged from a study of early T cells in non-severe SARS-CoV-2 infection. Trimming stripped 0 bases from V and 3 bases from J, with 6 bases between. From germline, CDR1 is SGHRS and CDR2 YFSETQ. The CDR3 sequence is 14 residues long. About this clonotype: Its antigen is not identified.

MiXCR was run by TCRdb on the 5' RACE reads, yielding one entry per CDR3 protein. The table shows roughly 52,000 distinct CDR3 sequences, with 5% to 7.5% occurring only once. Overall study results and limits: Database matching using VDJdb favored anti-spike CD8 responses, with private and CD4 specificities left missing.

The source was whole blood, collected at baseline. This chain joins TRBV5-1 and TRBJ2-2; the D gene is possibly TRBD1 (5 bases). The receptor's source is an adult who was a healthcare worker with PCR-confirmed SARS-CoV-2 infection or an uninfected control (not recorded which). Written as DNA, the CDR3 is TGCGCCAGCAGCTTGGGACAGTACACCGGGGAGCTGTTTTTT. It is translated as CASSLGQYTGELFF.